This TCR beta chain comes out of a study of blood T cell repertoires in COVID-19. At the level of the study: Specimens from acute and convalescent COVID-19 originated in the United States, Italy and Spain.

The CDR3 has 13 amino acids. V lost 0 bases to trimming and J lost 7 bases, with 10 bases between them. CDR1 and CDR2 (germline): SGHNT, YYREEE (reference sequence). The data were produced by immunoSEQ multiplex PCR, yet TCRdb's version contains in-frame clones alone and is incomplete. The sample comprises some 380,000 clones, 80% to 90% of which are singletons, and 1% to 1.5% rests with the top ten. This clonotype was sampled from a young man who had recovered from COVID-19. The V and J genes are TRBV5-4 and TRBJ1-2; no clear D. The sample comprised PBMCs or T cells enriched from blood (not recorded which). The CDR3 DNA reads TGTGCCAGCAGCTTGGTGGAACGGGTTGGCTACACCTTC. Its translation is CASSLVERVGYTF.